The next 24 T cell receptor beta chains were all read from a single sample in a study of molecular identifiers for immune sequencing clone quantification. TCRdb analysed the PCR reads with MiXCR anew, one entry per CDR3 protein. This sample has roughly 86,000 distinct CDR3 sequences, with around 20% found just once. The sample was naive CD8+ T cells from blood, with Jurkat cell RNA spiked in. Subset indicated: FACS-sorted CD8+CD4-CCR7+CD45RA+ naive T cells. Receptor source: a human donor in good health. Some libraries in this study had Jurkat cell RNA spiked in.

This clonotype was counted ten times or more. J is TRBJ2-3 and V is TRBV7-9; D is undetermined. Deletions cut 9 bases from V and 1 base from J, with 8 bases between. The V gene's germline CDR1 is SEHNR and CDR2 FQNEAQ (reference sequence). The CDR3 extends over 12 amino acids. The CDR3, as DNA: TGTGCCAGTTGGAGCGGCACAGATACGCAGTATTTT. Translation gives CASWSGTDTQYF. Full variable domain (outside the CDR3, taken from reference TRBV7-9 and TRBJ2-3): DTGVSQNPRHKITKRGQNVTFRCDPISEHNRLYWYRQTLGQGPEFLTYFQNEAQLEKSRLLSDRFSAERPKGSFSTLEIQRTEQGDSAMYLCASWSGTDTQYFGPGTRLTVL.

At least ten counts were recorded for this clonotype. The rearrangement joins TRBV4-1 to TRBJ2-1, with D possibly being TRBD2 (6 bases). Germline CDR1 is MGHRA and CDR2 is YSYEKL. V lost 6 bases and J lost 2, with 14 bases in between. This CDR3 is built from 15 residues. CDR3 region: CASSPDGSTYNEQFF. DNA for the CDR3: TGCGCCAGCAGTCCGGACGGGAGCACCTACAATGAGCAGTTCTTC.

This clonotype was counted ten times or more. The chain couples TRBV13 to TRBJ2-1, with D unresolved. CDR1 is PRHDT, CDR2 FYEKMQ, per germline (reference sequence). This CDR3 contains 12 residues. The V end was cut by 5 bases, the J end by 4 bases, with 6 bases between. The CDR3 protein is CASSIQYNEQFF. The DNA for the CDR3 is TGTGCCAGCAGCATTCAATACAATGAGCAGTTCTTC.

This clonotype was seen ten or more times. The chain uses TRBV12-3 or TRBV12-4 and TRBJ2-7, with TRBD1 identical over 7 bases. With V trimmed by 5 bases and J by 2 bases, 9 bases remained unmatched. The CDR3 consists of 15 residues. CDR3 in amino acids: CASSTPYRGPYEQYF. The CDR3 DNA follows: TGTGCCAGCAGTACCCCTTACAGGGGACCCTACGAGCAGTACTTC.

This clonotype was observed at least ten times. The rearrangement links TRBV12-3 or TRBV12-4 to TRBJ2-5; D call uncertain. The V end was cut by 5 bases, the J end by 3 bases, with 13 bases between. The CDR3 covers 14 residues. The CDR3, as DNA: TGTGCCAGCAGTCCCCCCCGTATGGAAGAGACCCAGTACTTC. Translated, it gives CASSPPRMEETQYF.

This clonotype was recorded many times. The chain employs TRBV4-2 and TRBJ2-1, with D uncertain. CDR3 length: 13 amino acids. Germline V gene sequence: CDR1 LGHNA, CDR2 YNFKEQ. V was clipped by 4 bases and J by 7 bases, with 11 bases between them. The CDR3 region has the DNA TGTGCCAGCAGCCCTAATACCGGGAATGAGCAGTTCTTC. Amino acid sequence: CASSPNTGNEQFF.

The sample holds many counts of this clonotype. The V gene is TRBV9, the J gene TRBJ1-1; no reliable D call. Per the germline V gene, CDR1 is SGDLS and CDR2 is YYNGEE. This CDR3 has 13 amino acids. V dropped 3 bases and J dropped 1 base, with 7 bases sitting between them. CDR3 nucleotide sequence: TGTGCCAGCAGCGCCCCCCCGAACACTGAAGCTTTCTTT. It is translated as CASSAPPNTEAFF.

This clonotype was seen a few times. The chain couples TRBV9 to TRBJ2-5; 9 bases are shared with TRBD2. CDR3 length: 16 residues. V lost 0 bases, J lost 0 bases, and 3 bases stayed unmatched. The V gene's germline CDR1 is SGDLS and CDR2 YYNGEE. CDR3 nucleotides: TGTGCCAGCAGCGTAGGGCTAGCGGGATACCAAGAGACCCAGTACTTC. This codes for CASSVGLAGYQETQYF. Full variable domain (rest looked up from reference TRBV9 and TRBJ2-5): DSGVTQTPKHLITATGQRVTLRCSPRSGDLSVYWYQQSLDQGLQFLIQYYNGEERAKGNILERFSAQQFPDLHSELNLSSLELGDSALYFCASSVGLAGYQETQYFGPGTRLLVL.

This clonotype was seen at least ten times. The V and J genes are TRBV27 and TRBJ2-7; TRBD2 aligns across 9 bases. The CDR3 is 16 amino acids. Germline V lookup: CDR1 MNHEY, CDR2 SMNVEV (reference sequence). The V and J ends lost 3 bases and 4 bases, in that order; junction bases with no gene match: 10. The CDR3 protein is CASSFNPAGGAYEQYF. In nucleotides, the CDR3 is TGTGCCAGCAGTTTTAATCCAGCGGGAGGTGCTTACGAGCAGTACTTC.

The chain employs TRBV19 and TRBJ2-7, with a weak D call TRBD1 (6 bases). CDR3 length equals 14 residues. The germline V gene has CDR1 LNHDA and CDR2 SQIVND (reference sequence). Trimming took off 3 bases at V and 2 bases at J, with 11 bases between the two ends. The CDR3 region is CASSIFEGAYEQYF. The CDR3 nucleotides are TGTGCCAGTAGTATTTTTGAGGGGGCCTACGAGCAGTACTTC.

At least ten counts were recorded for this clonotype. In DNA form, the CDR3 reads TGTGCCAGCAGTTACGAATCCTTCCAGCCCCAGCATTTT. Protein: CASSYESFQPQHF. The chain recombines TRBV6-2 or TRBV6-3 with TRBJ1-5, with D uncertain. V was clipped by 2 bases and J by 7 bases, with 9 bases between them. CDR3 size: 13 residues. Germline V lookup: CDR1 MNHEY, CDR2 SVGEGT.

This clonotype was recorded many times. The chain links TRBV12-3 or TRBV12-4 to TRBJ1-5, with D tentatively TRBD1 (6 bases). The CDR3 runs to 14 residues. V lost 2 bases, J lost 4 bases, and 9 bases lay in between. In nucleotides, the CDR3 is TGTGCCAGCAGTTTATTACAGGGTAATCAGCCCCAGCATTTT. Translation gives CASSLLQGNQPQHF.

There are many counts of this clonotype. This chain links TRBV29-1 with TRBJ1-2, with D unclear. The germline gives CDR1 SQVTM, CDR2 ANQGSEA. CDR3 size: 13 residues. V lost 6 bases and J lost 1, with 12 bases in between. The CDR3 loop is CSVEKQNNYGYTF. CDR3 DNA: TGCAGCGTCGAAAAACAGAATAACTATGGCTACACCTTC.

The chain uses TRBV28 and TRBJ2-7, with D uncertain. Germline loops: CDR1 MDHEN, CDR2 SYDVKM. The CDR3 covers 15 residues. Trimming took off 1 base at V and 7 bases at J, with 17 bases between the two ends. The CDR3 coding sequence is TGTGCCAGCAGTTTATTGACCGCCGCGGCCTGGGAGCAGTACTTC. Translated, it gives CASSLLTAAAWEQYF.

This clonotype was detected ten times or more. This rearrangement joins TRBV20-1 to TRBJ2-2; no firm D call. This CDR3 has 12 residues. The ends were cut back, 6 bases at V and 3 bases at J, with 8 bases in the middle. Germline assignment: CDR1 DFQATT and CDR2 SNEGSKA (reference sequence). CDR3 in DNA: TGCAGTGCAGCTGGGGACACCGGGGAGCTGTTTTTT. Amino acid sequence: CSAAGDTGELFF.

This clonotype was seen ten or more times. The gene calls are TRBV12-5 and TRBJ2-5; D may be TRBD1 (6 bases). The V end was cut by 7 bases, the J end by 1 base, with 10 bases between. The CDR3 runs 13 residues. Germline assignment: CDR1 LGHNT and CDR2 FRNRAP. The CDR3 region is CASEPDSQETQYF. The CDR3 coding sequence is TGTGCTAGTGAACCGGACAGCCAAGAGACCCAGTACTTC.

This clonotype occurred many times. The CDR3 is CAWSTGTTGGETQYF. In nucleotides, the CDR3 is TGTGCCTGGAGTACCGGGACTACTGGAGGAGAGACCCAGTACTTC. The chain carries TRBV30 and TRBJ2-5; TRBD2 matches 7 bases. J lost 4 bases, V lost 2 bases, and 10 bases had no gene match. Germline V gene lookup returns CDR1 GTSNPN and CDR2 SVGIG (reference sequence). This CDR3 has 15 amino acids.

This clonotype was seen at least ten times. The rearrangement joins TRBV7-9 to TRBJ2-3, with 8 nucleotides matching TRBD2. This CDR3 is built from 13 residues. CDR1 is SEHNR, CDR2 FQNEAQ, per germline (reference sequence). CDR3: CAEERGRGDTQYF. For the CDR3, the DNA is TGTGCAGAGGAGCGGGGGCGGGGAGATACGCAGTATTTT.

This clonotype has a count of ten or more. The CDR3: CSANTGIGNQPQHF. The CDR3 DNA reads TGCAGTGCCAATACCGGGATTGGCAATCAGCCCCAGCATTTT. The genes are TRBV20-1 and TRBJ1-5; D is unresolved. This CDR3 comprises 14 residues. Between the trimmed V and J ends, which lost 6 bases and 2 bases, there was a span of 14 bases. Germline V gene lookup returns CDR1 DFQATT and CDR2 SNEGSKA (reference sequence).

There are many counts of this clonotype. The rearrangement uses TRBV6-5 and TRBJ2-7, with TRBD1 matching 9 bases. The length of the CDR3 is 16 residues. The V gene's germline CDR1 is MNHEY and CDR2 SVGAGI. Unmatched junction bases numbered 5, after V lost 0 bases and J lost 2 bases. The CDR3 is CASSYSAQGAPYEQYF. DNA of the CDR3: TGTGCCAGCAGTTACTCGGCACAGGGGGCTCCCTACGAGCAGTACTTC.

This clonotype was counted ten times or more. The CDR3 region has the DNA TGTGCCAGTACGGGGCATGGGACAGATACGCAGTATTTT. Translation gives CASTGHGTDTQYF. The V call is TRBV19, the J call TRBJ2-3; possibly TRBD1 or TRBD2 for D (5 bases each). Trimming took 7 bases from V and 3 from J, leaving 11 bases between them. The CDR3 covers 13 residues. The germline CDR1 and CDR2 sequences are LNHDA and SQIVND (reference sequence).

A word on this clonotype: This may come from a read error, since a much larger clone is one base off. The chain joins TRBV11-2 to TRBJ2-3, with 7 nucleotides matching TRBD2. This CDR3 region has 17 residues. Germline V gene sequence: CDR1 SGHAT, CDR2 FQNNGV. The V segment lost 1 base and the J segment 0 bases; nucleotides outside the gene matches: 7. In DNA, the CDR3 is TGTGCCAGCAGCTTAGCAGCGGGAATCCCTAGCACAGATACGCAGTATTTT. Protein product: CASSLAAGIPSTDTQYF.

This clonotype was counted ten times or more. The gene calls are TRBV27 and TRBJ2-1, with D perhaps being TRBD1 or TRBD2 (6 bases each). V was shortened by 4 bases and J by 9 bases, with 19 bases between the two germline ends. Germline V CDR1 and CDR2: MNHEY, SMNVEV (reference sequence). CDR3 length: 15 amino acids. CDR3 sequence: CASSSNGGASGEQFF. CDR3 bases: TGTGCCAGCAGTTCAAACGGGGGCGCATCCGGTGAGCAGTTCTTC.

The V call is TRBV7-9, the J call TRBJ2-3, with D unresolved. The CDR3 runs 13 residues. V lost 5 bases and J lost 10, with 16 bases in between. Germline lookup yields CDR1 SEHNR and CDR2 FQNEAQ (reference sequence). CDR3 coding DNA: TGTGCCAGCAGCACCCGGGCCGCCCCGGCGCAGTATTTT. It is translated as CASSTRAAPAQYF. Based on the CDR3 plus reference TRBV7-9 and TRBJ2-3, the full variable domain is DTGVSQNPRHKITKRGQNVTFRCDPISEHNRLYWYRQTLGQGPEFLTYFQNEAQLEKSRLLSDRFSAERPKGSFSTLEIQRTEQGDSAMYLCASSTRAAPAQYFGPGTRLTVL.